These 2 T cell receptor beta chains came from one sample sequenced in a study of STAT5B mutations in CD4+ large granular lymphocyte leukemia. The protocol was immunoSEQ multiplex PCR, while the TCRdb copy is restricted to in-frame clones and leaves out a portion. The table lists roughly 48,000 clones, about three quarters of them singletons, with less than 2% in the top ten. The specimen sequenced was CD4+ T cells from blood buffy coats. Receptors originate from a human donor in good health.

The chain links TRBV9 to TRBJ2-5; TRBD2 is a possible D gene (6 bases). There are 15 residues in the CDR3. Germline CDR1 and CDR2: SGDLS and YYNGEE. V lost 0 bases and J lost 7, with 16 bases in between. CDR3 protein: CASSVAPEGVGTQYF. The DNA for the CDR3 is TGTGCCAGCAGCGTAGCCCCGGAGGGAGTCGGGACCCAGTACTTC.

This sequence joins TRBV10-3 and TRBJ2-6; tentative D call: TRBD1 (5 bases). CDR1 ENHRY and CDR2 SYGVKD come from the germline V gene. V lost 2 bases to trimming and J lost 1 base, with 12 bases between them. This CDR3 comprises 17 residues. CDR3 sequence: CAISEAGWESGANVLTF. CDR3 DNA: TGTGCCATCAGTGAGGCAGGGTGGGAATCTGGGGCCAACGTCCTGACTTTC.